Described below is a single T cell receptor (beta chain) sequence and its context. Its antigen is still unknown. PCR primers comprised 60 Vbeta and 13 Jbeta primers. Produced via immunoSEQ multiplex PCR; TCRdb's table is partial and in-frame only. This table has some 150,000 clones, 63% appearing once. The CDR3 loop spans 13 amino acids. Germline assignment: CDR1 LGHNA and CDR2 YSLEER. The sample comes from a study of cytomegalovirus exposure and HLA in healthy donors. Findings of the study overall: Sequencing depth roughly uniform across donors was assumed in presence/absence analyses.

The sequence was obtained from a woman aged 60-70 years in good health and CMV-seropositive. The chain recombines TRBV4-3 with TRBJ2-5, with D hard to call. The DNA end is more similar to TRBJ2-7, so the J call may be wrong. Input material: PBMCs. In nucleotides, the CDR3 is TGCGCCAGCAGCCTATGGAGCTCCTACGAGCAGTACTTC. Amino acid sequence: CASSLWSSYEQYF.